The sequence of this T cell receptor beta chain was determined in a study of tissue T cells after allogeneic stem cell transplantation. In the study overall: Several unmodified and three CD34-selected T-cell-depleted grafts went to graft-versus-host disease patients.

Of note for this clone: Its matching antigen is unknown.

Median post-mortem interval was 9.75 hours for GI, liver, skin and lymphoid tissues. Some clones are missing from TCRdb's copy, which holds only in-frame ones; the method was immunoSEQ multiplex PCR. This table holds over a thousand clones, just under 45% found once. The CDR3 is made up of 14 amino acids. Germline lookup yields CDR1 LGHDT and CDR2 YNNKEL (reference sequence). V lost 3 bases and J lost 6, with 12 bases in between. The study, taken as a whole, reports: Anatomically similar tissues had similar TCR repertoires within each patient.

The genes are TRBV3-1 (or the pseudogene TRBV3-2) and TRBJ2-1, with a possible D match to TRBD2 (5 bases). This TCR derives from a female patient aged 35 to 75 with steroid-refractory graft-versus-host disease after an allogeneic stem cell transplant. Some of these T cells may belong to the graft donor. The source was esophageal tissue, collected at autopsy. The CDR3: CASSQDLSTNEQFF. In DNA, the CDR3 is TGTGCCAGCAGCCAGGACTTATCTACCAATGAGCAGTTCTTC.